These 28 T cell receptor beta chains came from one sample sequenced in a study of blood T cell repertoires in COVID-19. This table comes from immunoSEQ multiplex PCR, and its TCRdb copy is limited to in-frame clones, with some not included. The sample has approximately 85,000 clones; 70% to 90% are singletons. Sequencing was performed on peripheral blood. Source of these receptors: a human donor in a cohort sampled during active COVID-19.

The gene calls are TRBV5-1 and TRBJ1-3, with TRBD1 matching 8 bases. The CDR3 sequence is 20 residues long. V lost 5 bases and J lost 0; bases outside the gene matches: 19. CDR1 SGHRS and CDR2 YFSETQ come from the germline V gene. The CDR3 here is CASSFGAGQGPSNSGNTIYF. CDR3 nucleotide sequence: TGCGCCAGCAGTTTCGGGGCTGGACAGGGCCCTTCCAACTCTGGAAACACCATATATTTT. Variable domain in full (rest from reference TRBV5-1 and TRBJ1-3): KAGVTQTPRYLIKTRGQQVTLSCSPISGHRSVSWYQQTPGQGLQFLFEYFSETQRNKGNFPGRFSGRQFSNSRSEMNVSTLELGDSALYLCASSFGAGQGPSNSGNTIYFGEGSWLTVV.

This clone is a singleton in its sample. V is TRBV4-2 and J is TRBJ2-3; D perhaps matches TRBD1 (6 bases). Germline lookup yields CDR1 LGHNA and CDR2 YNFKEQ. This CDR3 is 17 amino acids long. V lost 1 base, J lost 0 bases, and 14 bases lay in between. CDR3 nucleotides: TGTGCCAGCAGCCAAGCCGCAGGGGCTTCTAGCACAGATACGCAGTATTTT. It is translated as CASSQAAGASSTDTQYF.

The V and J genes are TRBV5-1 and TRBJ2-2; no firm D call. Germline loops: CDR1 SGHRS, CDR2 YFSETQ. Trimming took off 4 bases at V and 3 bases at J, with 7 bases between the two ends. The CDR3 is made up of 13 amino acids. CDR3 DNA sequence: TGCGCCAGCAGCCTTGACTACACCGGGGAGCTGTTTTTT. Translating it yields CASSLDYTGELFF. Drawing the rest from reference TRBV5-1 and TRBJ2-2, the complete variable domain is KAGVTQTPRYLIKTRGQQVTLSCSPISGHRSVSWYQQTPGQGLQFLFEYFSETQRNKGNFPGRFSGRQFSNSRSEMNVSTLELGDSALYLCASSLDYTGELFFGEGSRLTVL.

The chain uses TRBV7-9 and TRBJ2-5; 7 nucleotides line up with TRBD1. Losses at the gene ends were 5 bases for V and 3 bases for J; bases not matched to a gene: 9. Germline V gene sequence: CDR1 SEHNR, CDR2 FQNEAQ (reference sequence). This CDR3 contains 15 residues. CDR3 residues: CASSPSGTEKETQYF. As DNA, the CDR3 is TGTGCCAGCAGCCCCTCCGGGACAGAAAAAGAGACCCAGTACTTC.

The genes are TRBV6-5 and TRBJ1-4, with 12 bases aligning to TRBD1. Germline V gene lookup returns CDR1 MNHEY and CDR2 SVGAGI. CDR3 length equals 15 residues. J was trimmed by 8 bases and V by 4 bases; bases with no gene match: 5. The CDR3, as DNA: TGTGCCAGCAGTTCCACCGGGACAGGGGGCGAAAAACTGTTTTTT. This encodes CASSSTGTGGEKLFF.

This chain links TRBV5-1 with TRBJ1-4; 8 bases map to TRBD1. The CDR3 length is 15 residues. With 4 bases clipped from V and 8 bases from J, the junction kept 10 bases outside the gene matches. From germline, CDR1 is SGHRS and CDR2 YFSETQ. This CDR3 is CASSPYLDRDEKLFF. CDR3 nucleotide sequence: TGCGCCAGCAGCCCCTACCTGGACAGGGACGAAAAACTGTTTTTT.

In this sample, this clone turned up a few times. CDR3 sequence reads: CASSEGRANYGYTF. The CDR3 DNA is TGTGCCAGCAGTGAGGGGAGGGCTAACTATGGCTACACCTTC. This chain joins TRBV2 and TRBJ1-2; D is uncertain. Trimming removed 3 bases at V and 0 bases at J, with 8 bases between. The CDR3 is 14 residues long. Per germline, CDR1 SNHLY and CDR2 FYNNEI.

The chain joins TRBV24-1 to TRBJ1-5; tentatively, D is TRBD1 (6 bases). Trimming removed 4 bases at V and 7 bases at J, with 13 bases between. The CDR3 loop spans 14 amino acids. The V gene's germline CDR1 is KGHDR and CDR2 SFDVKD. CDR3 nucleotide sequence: TGTGCCACCAGTGAAACAGGGTTGTGGCAGCCCCAGCATTTT. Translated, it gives CATSETGLWQPQHF.

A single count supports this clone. The CDR3 loop reads CASKKETGANTEAFF. The CDR3 bases are TGTGCCAGCAAAAAAGAGACAGGCGCGAACACTGAAGCTTTCTTT. V usage is TRBV7-9 and J usage is TRBJ1-1; a weak D match, TRBD1 (6 bases). Per germline, CDR1 SEHNR and CDR2 FQNEAQ (reference sequence). Trimming took 7 bases from V and 1 from J, leaving 16 bases between them. This CDR3 spans 15 amino acids.

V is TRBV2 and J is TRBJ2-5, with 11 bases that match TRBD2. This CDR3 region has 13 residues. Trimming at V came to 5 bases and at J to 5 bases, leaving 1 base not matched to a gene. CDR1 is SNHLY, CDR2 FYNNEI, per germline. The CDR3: CASSLAGGETQYF. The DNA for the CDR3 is TGTGCCAGCAGTTTAGCGGGGGGGGAGACCCAGTACTTC. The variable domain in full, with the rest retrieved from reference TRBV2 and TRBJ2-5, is EPEVTQTPSHQVTQMGQEVILRCVPISNHLYFYWYRQILGQKVEFLVSFYNNEISEKSEIFDDQFSVERPDGSNFTLKIRSTKLEDSAMYFCASSLAGGETQYFGPGTRLLVL.

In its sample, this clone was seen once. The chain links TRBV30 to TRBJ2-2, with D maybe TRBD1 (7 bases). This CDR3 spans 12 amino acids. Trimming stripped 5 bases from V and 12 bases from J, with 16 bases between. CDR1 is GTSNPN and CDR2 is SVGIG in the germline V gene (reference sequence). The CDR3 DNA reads TGTGCCTGGGGCCTTGCAGGGGGGCAGCTGTTTTTT. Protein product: CAWGLAGGQLFF.

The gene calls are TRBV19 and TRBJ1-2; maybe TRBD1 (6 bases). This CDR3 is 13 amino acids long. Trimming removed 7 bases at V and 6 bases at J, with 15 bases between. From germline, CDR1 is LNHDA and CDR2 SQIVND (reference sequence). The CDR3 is CASTLSQGNGYTF. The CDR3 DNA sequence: TGTGCCAGTACTCTATCCCAGGGGAATGGCTACACCTTC.

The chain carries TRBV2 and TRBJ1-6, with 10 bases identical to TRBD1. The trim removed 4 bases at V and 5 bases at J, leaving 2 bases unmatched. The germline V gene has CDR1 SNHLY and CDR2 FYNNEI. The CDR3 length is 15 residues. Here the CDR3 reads CASSGDRGNNSPLHF. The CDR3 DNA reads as TGTGCCAGCAGTGGGGACAGGGGAAATAATTCACCCCTCCACTTT. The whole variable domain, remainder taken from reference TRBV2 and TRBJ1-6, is EPEVTQTPSHQVTQMGQEVILRCVPISNHLYFYWYRQILGQKVEFLVSFYNNEISEKSEIFDDQFSVERPDGSNFTLKIRSTKLEDSAMYFCASSGDRGNNSPLHFGNGTRLTVT.

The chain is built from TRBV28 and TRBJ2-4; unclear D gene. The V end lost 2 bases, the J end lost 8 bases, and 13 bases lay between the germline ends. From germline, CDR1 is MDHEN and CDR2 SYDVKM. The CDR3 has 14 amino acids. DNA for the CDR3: TGTGCCAGCAGTTTAGTCCCCGATAGAGACATTCAGTACTTC. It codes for CASSLVPDRDIQYF.

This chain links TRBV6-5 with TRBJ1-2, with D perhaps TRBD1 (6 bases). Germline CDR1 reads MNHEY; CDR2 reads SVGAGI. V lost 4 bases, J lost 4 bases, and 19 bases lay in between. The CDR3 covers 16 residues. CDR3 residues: CASSSLLNDRFYGYTF. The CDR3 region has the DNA TGTGCCAGCAGTTCCCTTCTTAATGACAGGTTCTATGGCTACACCTTC.

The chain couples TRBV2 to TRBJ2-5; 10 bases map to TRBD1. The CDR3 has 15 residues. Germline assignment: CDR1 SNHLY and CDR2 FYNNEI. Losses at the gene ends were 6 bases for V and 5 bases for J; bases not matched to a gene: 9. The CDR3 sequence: CASSAGTGALETQYF. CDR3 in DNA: TGTGCCAGCAGCGCCGGGACAGGGGCTTTGGAGACCCAGTACTTC.

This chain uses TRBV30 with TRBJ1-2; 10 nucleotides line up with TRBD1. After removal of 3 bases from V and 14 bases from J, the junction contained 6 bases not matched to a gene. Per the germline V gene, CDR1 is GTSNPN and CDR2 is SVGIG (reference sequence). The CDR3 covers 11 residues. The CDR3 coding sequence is TGTGCCTGGAGGGCCGGGACAGGGGAGACCTTC. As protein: CAWRAGTGETF.

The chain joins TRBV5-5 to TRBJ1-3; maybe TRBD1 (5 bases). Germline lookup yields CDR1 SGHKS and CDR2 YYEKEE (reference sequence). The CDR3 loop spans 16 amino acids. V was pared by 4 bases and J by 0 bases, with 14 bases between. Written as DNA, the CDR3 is TGTGCCAGCAGCCCCAGGGCGCCAAGCTCTGGAAACACCATATATTTT. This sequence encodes CASSPRAPSSGNTIYF. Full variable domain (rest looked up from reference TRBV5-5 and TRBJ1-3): DAGVTQSPTHLIKTRGQQVTLRCSPISGHKSVSWYQQVLGQGPQFIFQYYEKEERGRGNFPDRFSARQFPNYSSELNVNALLLGDSALYLCASSPRAPSSGNTIYFGEGSWLTVV.

For the CDR3, the DNA is TGTGCCAGTAGTTCCCCGGGACTAGCGGGGGGACACGAGCAGTACTTC. Translating it yields CASSSPGLAGGHEQYF. V gene TRBV19 combines with J gene TRBJ2-7; 15 nucleotides line up with TRBD2. The CDR3 runs to 16 residues. Trimming removed 5 bases from V and 5 bases from J; junction bases left unmatched: 7. In germline, CDR1 is LNHDA, CDR2 SQIVND (reference sequence).

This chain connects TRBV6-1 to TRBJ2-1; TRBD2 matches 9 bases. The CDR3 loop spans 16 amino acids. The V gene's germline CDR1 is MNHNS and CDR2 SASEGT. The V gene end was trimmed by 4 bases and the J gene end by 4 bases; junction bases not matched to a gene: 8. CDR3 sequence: CASSAPLAGSYNEQFF. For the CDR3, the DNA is TGTGCCAGCAGTGCGCCGCTAGCGGGGAGTTACAATGAGCAGTTCTTC.

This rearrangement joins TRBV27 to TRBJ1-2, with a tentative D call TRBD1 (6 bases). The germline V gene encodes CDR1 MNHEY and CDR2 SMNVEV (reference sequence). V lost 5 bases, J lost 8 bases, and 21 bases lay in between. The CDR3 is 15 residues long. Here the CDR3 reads CASSVRGGSVWGYTF. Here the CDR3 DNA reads TGTGCCAGCAGTGTTCGTGGGGGCTCAGTCTGGGGCTACACCTTC.

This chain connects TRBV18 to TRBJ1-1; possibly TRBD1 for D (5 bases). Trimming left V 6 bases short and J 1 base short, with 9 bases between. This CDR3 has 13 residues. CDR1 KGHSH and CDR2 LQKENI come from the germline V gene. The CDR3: CASSLGQNTEAFF. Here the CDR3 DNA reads TGTGCCAGCTCCCTCGGACAGAACACTGAAGCTTTCTTT.

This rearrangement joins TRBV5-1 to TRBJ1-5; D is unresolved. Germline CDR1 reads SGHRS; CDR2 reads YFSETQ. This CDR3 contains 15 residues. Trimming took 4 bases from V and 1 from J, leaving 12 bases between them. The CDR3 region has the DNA TGCGCCAGCAGCCCGGACTATGGGAGCAATCAGCCCCAGCATTTT. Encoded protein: CASSPDYGSNQPQHF.

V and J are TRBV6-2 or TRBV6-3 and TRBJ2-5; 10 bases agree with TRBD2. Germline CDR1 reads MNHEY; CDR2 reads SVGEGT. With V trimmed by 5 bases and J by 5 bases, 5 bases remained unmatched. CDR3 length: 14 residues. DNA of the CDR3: TGTGCCAGCAGTAATAGCGGGGGGTTCGAGACCCAGTACTTC. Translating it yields CASSNSGGFETQYF.

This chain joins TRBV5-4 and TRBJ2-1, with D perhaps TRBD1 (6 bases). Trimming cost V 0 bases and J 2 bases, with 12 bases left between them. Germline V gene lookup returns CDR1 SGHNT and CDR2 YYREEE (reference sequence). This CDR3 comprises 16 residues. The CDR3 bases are TGTGCCAGCAGCTTGGAGTCACAGGGCCCCTACAATGAGCAGTTCTTC. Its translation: CASSLESQGPYNEQFF.

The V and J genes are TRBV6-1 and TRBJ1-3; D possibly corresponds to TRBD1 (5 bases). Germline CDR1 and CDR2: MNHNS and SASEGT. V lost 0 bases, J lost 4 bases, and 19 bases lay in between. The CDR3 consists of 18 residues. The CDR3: CASSEAVRGRGFGNTIYF. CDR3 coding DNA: TGTGCCAGCAGTGAAGCCGTGCGGGGCCGTGGATTCGGAAACACCATATATTTT.

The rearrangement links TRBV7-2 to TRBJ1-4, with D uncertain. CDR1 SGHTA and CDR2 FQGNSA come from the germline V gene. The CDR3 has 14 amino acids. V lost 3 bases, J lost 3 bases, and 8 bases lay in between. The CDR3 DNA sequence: TGTGCCAGCAGCTTCCGACAATCTAATGAAAAACTGTTTTTT. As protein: CASSFRQSNEKLFF.

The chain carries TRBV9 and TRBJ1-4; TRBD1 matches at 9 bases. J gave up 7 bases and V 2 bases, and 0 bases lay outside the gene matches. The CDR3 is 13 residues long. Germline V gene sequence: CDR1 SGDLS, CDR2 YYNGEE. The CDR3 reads CASSVDRGEKLFF. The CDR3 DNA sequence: TGTGCCAGCAGCGTGGACAGGGGTGAAAAACTGTTTTTT.